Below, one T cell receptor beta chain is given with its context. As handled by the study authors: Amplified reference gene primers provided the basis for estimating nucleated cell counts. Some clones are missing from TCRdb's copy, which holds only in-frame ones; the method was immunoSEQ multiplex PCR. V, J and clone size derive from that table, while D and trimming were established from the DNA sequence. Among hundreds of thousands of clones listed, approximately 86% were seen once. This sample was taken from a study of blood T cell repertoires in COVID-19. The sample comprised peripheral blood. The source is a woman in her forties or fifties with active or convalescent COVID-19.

The CDR3, as DNA: TGTGCCAGCAGCCGCCAGGGGGTAGGCACTGAAGCTTTCTTT. This encodes CASSRQGVGTEAFF. The chain links TRBV28 to TRBJ1-1, with 7 bases matching TRBD1. The V and J ends lost 6 bases and 4 bases, in that order; junction bases with no gene match: 8. CDR1 and CDR2 (germline): MDHEN, SYDVKM. The CDR3 is 14 amino acids. The whole variable domain, remainder taken from reference TRBV28 and TRBJ1-1, is DVKVTQSSRYLVKRTGEKVFLECVQDMDHENMFWYRQDPGLGLRLIYFSYDVKMKEKGDIPEGYSVSREKKERFSLILESASTNQTSMYLCASSRQGVGTEAFFGQGTRLTVV.